This TCR beta chain was found in a study of OX40 agonist ivuxolimab in advanced cancers. The method was immunoSEQ multiplex PCR; TCRdb's version includes in-frame clones alone and lacks a portion of them. The sample holds 40,000 to 60,000 clones, around 81% seen once. The CDR3 spans 13 residues. In germline, CDR1 is SEHNR, CDR2 FQNEAQ (reference sequence). Trimming removed 5 bases from V and 2 bases from J, with 8 bases in between. This clone was found once. The sequences come from CD4+ or CD8+ T cells sorted from blood, collected in a trial of the OX40 agonist ivuxolimab. The receptor comes from an adult with an advanced solid tumor such as melanoma, head and neck, liver or kidney cancer. The chain has TRBV7-9 and TRBJ2-3; D remains unclear. CDR3 nucleotide sequence: TGTGCCAGCAGCCATCTTGCCACAGATACGCAGTATTTT. It codes for CASSHLATDTQYF.